The clone carrying this T cell receptor beta chain was observed many times. Graves' hyperthyroidism is called stable when ophthalmopathy does not progress within 18 months. Lactation, pregnancy, other autoimmune disease or uncontrolled infection led to exclusion of patients. Under 12 ml fresh peripheral blood yielded the PBMCs. This sample is part of a study of T cells in Graves' hyperthyroidism and ophthalmopathy. Across the study: Peripheral blood draws took place at initial diagnosis, ahead of any treatment.

From RNA transcripts, TCR beta CDR3 regions were amplified. TCR CDR3 underwent first-round RT-PCR with the HTBI primer set. TCRdb recomputed calls from the multiplex PCR reads with MiXCR, one row per CDR3 protein. The repertoire holds around 720,000 distinct CDR3 sequences, with just over 35% as singletons. The CDR3 runs 13 residues. V gave up 3 bases and J gave up 2 bases; unmatched junction bases: 3. Germline V CDR1 and CDR2: SQVTM, ANQGSEA. The specimen sequenced was blood. This receptor was obtained from a middle-aged woman with Graves' hyperthyroidism. The gene calls are TRBV29-1 and TRBJ1-1; 7 positions agree with TRBD1. CDR3 amino acids: CSVEGTENTEAFF. In DNA, the CDR3 is TGCAGCGTTGAGGGGACAGAAAACACTGAAGCTTTCTTT.